This TCR beta chain was observed in a study of control samples from healthy donors and cancer patients. Germline values: CDR1 MNHEY, CDR2 SVGAGI. The V end was cut by 0 bases, the J end by 4 bases, with 11 bases between. The CDR3 extends over 15 amino acids. TCRdb keeps only in-frame clones here, not all; method: immunoSEQ multiplex PCR. Seen here are hundreds of thousands of clones, over 75% observed once, and the top ten hold about an eighth. The receptor comes from a woman in her sixties with lung cancer. This rearrangement joins TRBV6-5 to TRBJ2-3; tentatively, D is TRBD1 (6 bases). The sample comprised PBMCs. Written as DNA, the CDR3 is TGTGCCAGCAGTTACTCAGGGGGATTCGCAGATACGCAGTATTTT. Its protein is CASSYSGGFADTQYF.